These 26 T cell receptor beta chains came from one sample sequenced in a study of T cells in localized non-small cell lung cancer. Sequenced by immunoSEQ multiplex PCR; TCRdb stores in-frame clones only, minus some. Of some 49,000 clones in the sample, 81% are singletons; the top ten hold 17%. The input for sequencing was peripheral blood mononuclear cells, taken before any cancer treatment. These receptors were collected from a man between 40 and 70 years old with stage III lung adenocarcinoma.

The chain combines TRBV5-1 with TRBJ1-1; 8 nucleotides align to TRBD1. The germline V gene has CDR1 SGHRS and CDR2 YFSETQ. This CDR3 spans 16 amino acids. The trim removed 5 bases at V and 3 bases at J, leaving 12 bases unmatched. The CDR3 loop reads CASRDAGGRGDTEAFF. In nucleotides, the CDR3 is TGCGCCAGCAGGGACGCAGGGGGCCGAGGAGACACTGAAGCTTTCTTT.

The chain couples TRBV6-6 to TRBJ1-3, with D maybe TRBD1 (6 bases). The germline V gene encodes CDR1 MNHNY and CDR2 SVGAGI (reference sequence). The CDR3 contains 14 residues. The V and J ends lost 4 bases and 3 bases respectively, with 10 bases between them. CDR3 sequence: CASSSRGRGNTIYF. The CDR3 bases are TGTGCCAGCAGTTCCAGGGGCCGTGGAAACACCATATATTTT.

J is TRBJ2-2 and V is TRBV11-3; 9 bases align to TRBD2. This CDR3 contains 15 residues. CDR1 SGHNT and CDR2 YENEEA come from the germline V gene. Trimming at V came to 0 bases and at J to 13 bases, leaving 9 bases not matched to a gene. This CDR3 reads CASSLDQPGTSPLFF. The CDR3 DNA reads as TGTGCCAGCAGCTTAGATCAACCCGGGACTAGCCCGCTGTTTTTT.

V gene TRBV6-5 combines with J gene TRBJ2-7; possible D gene TRBD2, 6 bases. The CDR3 is made up of 14 amino acids. The germline V gene has CDR1 MNHEY and CDR2 SVGAGI. The V gene lost 11 bases and the J gene lost 0 bases, with 17 bases spanning the gap. This CDR3 is CAAGTSRSSYEQYF. The CDR3 coding sequence is TGTGCCGCTGGGACTTCCCGAAGCTCCTACGAGCAGTACTTC.

This clone was seen a handful of times. V and J are TRBV5-4 and TRBJ1-6; D uncertain. CDR1 is SGHNT and CDR2 is YYREEE in the germline V gene (reference sequence). The CDR3 totals 13 residues. Trimming took off 0 bases at V and 5 bases at J, with 3 bases between the two ends. In DNA, the CDR3 is TGTGCCAGCAGCTTGGCAGATAATTCACCCCTCCACTTT. It specifies CASSLADNSPLHF. The full variable domain, rest sourced from reference TRBV5-4 and TRBJ1-6, is ETGVTQSPTHLIKTRGQQVTLRCSSQSGHNTVSWYQQALGQGPQFIFQYYREEENGRGNFPPRFSGLQFPNYSSELNVNALELDDSALYLCASSLADNSPLHFGNGTRLTVT.

The V gene is TRBV4-1, the J gene TRBJ2-7, with no clear D. The CDR3 contains 15 residues. V lost 0 bases to trimming and J lost 2 bases, with 11 bases between them. The germline V gene encodes CDR1 MGHRA and CDR2 YSYEKL. The CDR3 bases are TGCGCCAGCAGCCAAGATCAAGCCAGAACCTACGAGCAGTACTTC. Amino acid sequence: CASSQDQARTYEQYF.

This clone appeared once. The chain joins TRBV6-5 to TRBJ2-2; a possible D gene is TRBD1 (5 bases). V lost 2 bases and J lost 2, with 9 bases in between. The CDR3 sequence is 15 residues long. In germline, CDR1 is MNHEY, CDR2 SVGAGI. The CDR3 reads CASSYVRANTGELFF. In DNA, the CDR3 is TGTGCCAGCAGTTACGTCAGGGCAAACACCGGGGAGCTGTTTTTT.

V usage is TRBV6-1 and J usage is TRBJ1-2; D is perhaps TRBD1 (5 bases). V was trimmed by 6 bases and J by 7 bases, leaving 15 bases between them. CDR3 size: 13 residues. The germline gives CDR1 MNHNS, CDR2 SASEGT. The DNA of the CDR3 is TGTGCCAGCAGGCAACAGGATTACACTGGCTACACCTTC. Its translation is CASRQQDYTGYTF.

This chain uses TRBV29-1 with TRBJ2-3; 12 bases are a match to TRBD2. The germline V gene encodes CDR1 SQVTM and CDR2 ANQGSEA. The V segment lost 2 bases and the J segment 3 bases; nucleotides outside the gene matches: 12. This CDR3 contains 18 residues. The chain's CDR3 is CSVERALAGGPGTDTQYF. The CDR3, as DNA: TGCAGCGTTGAAAGGGCTCTAGCGGGGGGGCCGGGGACAGATACGCAGTATTTT.

The rearrangement uses TRBV6-6 and TRBJ1-6, with D uncertain. This CDR3 has 16 amino acids. Germline V gene sequence: CDR1 MNHNY, CDR2 SVGAGI (reference sequence). Trimming cost V 4 bases and J 0 bases, with 10 bases left between them. The CDR3 region has the DNA TGTGCCAGCAGTTGGCAGGAGATCTCCTATAATTCACCCCTCCACTTT. It yields the protein CASSWQEISYNSPLHF.

The gene calls are TRBV7-2 and TRBJ2-2; 11 positions agree with TRBD1. CDR3 length: 17 residues. Looked up from germline, CDR1 is SGHTA and CDR2 is FQGNSA. The ends lost 5 bases at V and 7 bases at J; junction bases unmatched: 12. The CDR3 DNA is TGTGCCAGCAGCCACCCCAGGGGGACAGGGGGGAGCGGGGAGCTGTTTTTT. Translating it yields CASSHPRGTGGSGELFF.

The rearrangement joins TRBV7-8 to TRBJ1-2; no reliable D call. Germline lookup yields CDR1 SGHVS and CDR2 FQNEAQ. The CDR3 has 14 amino acids. Trimming shortened V by 2 bases and J by 6 bases, and 13 bases separated the two germline ends. The CDR3 spells CASSLTRIQDGYTF. DNA for the CDR3: TGTGCCAGCAGCTTAACCAGGATCCAGGATGGCTACACCTTC.

For the CDR3, the DNA is TGTGCCAGCAGCTGGATCCCAGCCGCGCACACAGATACGCAGTATTTT. Translating gives CASSWIPAAHTDTQYF. This rearrangement joins TRBV5-8 to TRBJ2-3; no reliable D call. Trimming pared 3 bases from V and 2 bases from J, leaving 16 bases between. The CDR3 runs 16 residues. Germline lookup yields CDR1 SGHTS and CDR2 YDEGEE.

This sequence joins TRBV7-6 and TRBJ2-3; 8 nucleotides align to TRBD1. Trimming removed 6 bases from V and 3 bases from J; junction bases left unmatched: 8. The CDR3 totals 15 residues. CDR1 is SGHVS and CDR2 is FNYEAQ in the germline V gene. For the CDR3, the DNA is TGTGCCAGCAGTCTTACGACAGGGGTTACAGATACGCAGTATTTT. Translating gives CASSLTTGVTDTQYF. Looking up the rest from reference TRBV7-6 and TRBJ2-3 gives the full variable domain: GAGVSQSPRYKVTKRGQDVALRCDPISGHVSLYWYRQALGQGPEFLTYFNYEAQQDKSGLPNDRFSAERPEGSISTLTIQRTEQRDSAMYRCASSLTTGVTDTQYFGPGTRLTVL.

This clone was counted once. The J gene is TRBJ2-3, the V gene TRBV9, with 11 bases that match TRBD1. J was trimmed by 5 bases and V by 3 bases; bases with no gene match: 8. CDR1 is SGDLS and CDR2 is YYNGEE in the germline V gene. The CDR3 loop spans 16 amino acids. The CDR3 DNA follows: TGTGCCAGCAGCGCCCGGACAGGGGGCTCGGGAGATACGCAGTATTTT. This translates into CASSARTGGSGDTQYF.

The chain uses TRBV7-8 and TRBJ2-5; 14 nucleotides agree with TRBD2. Per the germline V gene, CDR1 is SGHVS and CDR2 is FQNEAQ. The CDR3 loop spans 19 amino acids. After removal of 5 bases from V and 4 bases from J, the junction contained 15 bases not matched to a gene. This CDR3 is CASSDRGLAGAGKRETQYF. CDR3 nucleotide sequence: TGTGCCAGCAGCGATCGGGGACTAGCGGGGGCCGGGAAGAGAGAGACCCAGTACTTC.

This clone occurred once. The rearrangement links TRBV27 to TRBJ2-1, with 8 bases lining up with TRBD2. Germline V lookup: CDR1 MNHEY, CDR2 SMNVEV (reference sequence). This CDR3 comprises 15 residues. After removal of 2 bases from V and 4 bases from J, the junction contained 4 bases not matched to a gene. The CDR3 loop reads CASSLGSGGYNEQFF. DNA of the CDR3: TGTGCCAGCAGTTTAGGGTCGGGGGGGTACAATGAGCAGTTCTTC.

The rearrangement uses TRBV7-8 and TRBJ1-1; D gene uncertain. Germline CDR1 is SGHVS and CDR2 is FQNEAQ. With 1 base removed from V and 10 bases from J, the gap between germline ends came to 19 bases. This CDR3 region has 15 residues. This CDR3 is CASSLEDFSLGAAFF. For the CDR3, the DNA is TGTGCCAGCAGCTTAGAAGACTTCTCATTAGGCGCAGCTTTCTTT.

This clone was found once. The DNA for the CDR3 is TGTGCCAGCAGCCCCGGGGAGGGGAAATATGGCTACACCTTC. This encodes CASSPGEGKYGYTF. The V gene is TRBV6-6, the J gene TRBJ1-2; TRBD1 might be the D (5 bases). With 6 bases removed from V and 5 bases from J, the gap between germline ends came to 16 bases. Germline V gene sequence: CDR1 MNHNY, CDR2 SVGAGI (reference sequence). The CDR3 spans 14 residues.

The chain links TRBV5-1 to TRBJ2-7; weak D call: TRBD2 (7 bases). The ends were cut back, 4 bases at V and 3 bases at J, with 14 bases in the middle. CDR1 is SGHRS, CDR2 YFSETQ, per germline. The CDR3 is made up of 14 amino acids. CDR3 in amino acids: CASSRGDTSYEQYF. In nucleotides, the CDR3 is TGCGCCAGCAGCCGGGGGGACACCAGCTACGAGCAGTACTTC. Using reference TRBV5-1 and TRBJ2-7 for the parts outside the CDR3, the full variable domain is KAGVTQTPRYLIKTRGQQVTLSCSPISGHRSVSWYQQTPGQGLQFLFEYFSETQRNKGNFPGRFSGRQFSNSRSEMNVSTLELGDSALYLCASSRGDTSYEQYFGPGTRLTVT.

The chain employs TRBV30 and TRBJ1-6; D is undetermined. Germline V gene data show CDR1 as GTSNPN and CDR2 as SVGIG (reference sequence). The CDR3 loop spans 14 amino acids. Trimming took 2 bases from V and 7 from J, leaving 12 bases between them. This CDR3 reads CAWSLGQSNSPLHF. CDR3 bases: TGTGCCTGGAGTCTCGGGCAGAGCAATTCACCCCTCCACTTT. The variable domain in full, with the rest retrieved from reference TRBV30 and TRBJ1-6, is SQTIHQWPATLVQPVGSPLSLECTVEGTSNPNLYWYRQAAGRGLQLLFYSVGIGQISSEVPQNLSASRPQDRQFILSSKKLLLSDSGFYLCAWSLGQSNSPLHFGNGTRLTVT.

This rearrangement joins TRBV2 to TRBJ2-7; D call uncertain. Germline CDR1 is SNHLY and CDR2 is FYNNEI. V was shortened by 1 base and J by 8 bases, with 9 bases between the two germline ends. There are 12 residues in the CDR3. The CDR3 is CASSEDSPKQYF. As DNA, the CDR3 is TGTGCCAGCAGTGAAGACAGCCCTAAGCAGTACTTC.

This clone was detected a few times. V gene TRBV6-5 combines with J gene TRBJ2-2; 8 bases are shared with TRBD2. V lost 6 bases and J lost 3; bases outside the gene matches: 3. This CDR3 has 14 amino acids. Germline values: CDR1 MNHEY, CDR2 SVGAGI. The DNA of the CDR3 is TGTGCCAGCAGAAGCGGGGGATACACCGGGGAGCTGTTTTTT. It encodes CASRSGGYTGELFF.

This chain joins TRBV11-2 and TRBJ2-5; D may be TRBD1 (6 bases). With 5 bases removed from V and 4 bases from J, the gap between germline ends came to 17 bases. The CDR3 sequence is 15 residues long. Germline V lookup: CDR1 SGHAT, CDR2 FQNNGV. The CDR3 loop reads CASSPLTGDGETQYF. The CDR3 DNA follows: TGTGCCAGCAGCCCCCTGACAGGTGATGGAGAGACCCAGTACTTC.

This clone has just one count. The chain uses TRBV2 and TRBJ2-1; D is uncertain. Trimming stripped 5 bases from V and 4 bases from J, with 12 bases between. From germline, CDR1 is SNHLY and CDR2 FYNNEI. The CDR3 spans 14 residues. The CDR3 sequence: CASSNFPRYNEQFF. The DNA of the CDR3 is TGTGCCAGCAGTAATTTTCCGAGGTACAATGAGCAGTTCTTC.

The V and J genes are TRBV2 and TRBJ1-1; a possible D gene is TRBD1 (5 bases). From germline, CDR1 is SNHLY and CDR2 FYNNEI. This CDR3 has 14 residues. V lost 8 bases and J 2 bases, leaving 15 bases between the germline ends. The CDR3 region has the DNA TGTGCCAGCGACGGCCAGGGCCTTAACACTGAAGCTTTCTTT. It is translated as CASDGQGLNTEAFF.